This paragraph reports one T cell receptor beta chain. Sequenced by immunoSEQ multiplex PCR; TCRdb stores in-frame clones only, minus some. The table includes millions of clones, around 93% detected once. The CDR3 is 15 amino acids. V shed 4 bases, J shed 5 bases, and the junction held 8 bases outside the gene matches. In germline, CDR1 is SGHDT, CDR2 YYEEEE. Positive CCR7 selection of CD45RO-negative cells yielded the naive CD8 cells, and terminally differentiated effector memory CD45RA+ cells were excluded. These data belong to a study of shared clonotypes between healthy human individuals. J is TRBJ2-1 and V is TRBV5-6, with 8 bases that match TRBD2. What was sequenced was naive CD8+ T cells from PBMCs. This clonotype was obtained from a man aged 18-30 years in good health. Some clones in this sample may be carry-over from other donors' samples. The CDR3 region has the DNA TGTGCCAGCAGCGCGGGACTAGTCCCCAACAATGAGCAGTTCTTC. It encodes CASSAGLVPNNEQFF.